The following is a T cell receptor (beta chain) sequence with its context. Its antigen is still unknown. The CDR3 spans 20 residues. Deletions cut 5 bases from V and 3 bases from J, with 33 bases between. Germline lookup yields CDR1 GTSNPN and CDR2 SVGIG (reference sequence). This sample was taken from a study of Ad26.COV2.S vaccination and SARS-CoV-2 variants. The study's findings and limits: Quantification of TCR breadth and depth may have yielded underestimates of total T cell responses.

The data were produced by immunoSEQ multiplex PCR, yet TCRdb's version contains in-frame clones alone and is incomplete. Of a few hundred thousand clones in the sample, about four fifths were seen once. Treatment meaning: over 15 received Ad26.COV2.S at low or high dose, single or two shots; five or six received placebo; per-sample allocation not given. It was on day 63 after the first vaccine or placebo injection that samples were taken. The source was peripheral blood, collected in a trial of Ad26.COV2.S vaccine versus placebo. The chain uses TRBV30 and TRBJ2-3; D may be TRBD2 (8 bases). This receptor was identified in a person between 18 and 65 years old who received the Ad26.COV2.S COVID-19 vaccine or a placebo. The CDR3 reads CAWGYRQGFGRASGTDTQYF. The CDR3 DNA follows: TGTGCCTGGGGATATCGACAGGGCTTCGGGAGGGCCTCAGGAACAGATACGCAGTATTTT. The complete variable domain, with remaining parts taken from reference TRBV30 and TRBJ2-3, reads SQTIHQWPATLVQPVGSPLSLECTVEGTSNPNLYWYRQAAGRGLQLLFYSVGIGQISSEVPQNLSASRPQDRQFILSSKKLLLSDSGFYLCAWGYRQGFGRASGTDTQYFGPGTRLTVL.